This T cell receptor beta chain derives from a study of cytomegalovirus exposure and HLA in healthy donors. In the study overall: Unique TCRs from HLA-typed donors, 65 million to 85 million of them, were held in an early data release. Findings and limits, study-wide: Researchers catalogued some 160 TCR beta chains as cytomegalovirus-associated.

With 60 Vbeta and 13 Jbeta primers, the PCR was carried out. Sequencing used immunoSEQ multiplex PCR; TCRdb keeps in-frame clones, though not all of them. The sample consists of 150,000 to 200,000 clones, roughly 80% of them appearing once. The CDR3 loop spans 14 amino acids. Germline values: CDR1 MDHEN, CDR2 SYDVKM. Losses at the gene ends were 5 bases for V and 4 bases for J; bases not matched to a gene: 7. To note about this clone: The antigen remains unidentified.

Sequencing input: PBMCs. The source is a woman between 18 and 29 years old in good health and CMV-seronegative. The genes are TRBV28 and TRBJ2-7; 8 positions agree with TRBD2. Here the CDR3 DNA reads TGTGCCAGCAGTCACCGGCGGGAGGTATACGAGCAGTACTTC. It yields the protein CASSHRREVYEQYF.